These T cell receptor beta chains were read from a single sample in a study of type 1 regulatory T cells. These receptors lack a known antigen. In TCRdb, the reads were re-called with MiXCR into one record per CDR3 protein. This sample has tens of thousands of distinct CDR3 sequences; approximately 72% occur once, and the top ten carry 12% to 15%. What was sequenced was cultured T cells, either the whole culture or a sorted T cell fraction (not recorded which). The receptors derive from a human donor in good health. The conserved cysteine and the conserved F or W are not part of the CDR3 here. D genes are given only for firm matches. Clone sizes are given selectively: once, few, many, or a class where the clone is expanded.

j_gene | v_gene | d_gene | abundance | CDR3aa
TRBJ2-7 | TRBV12-3/TRBV12-4 | NA | NA | ASSLGGGHTYEQY
TRBJ2-2 | TRBV10-3 | NA | NA | AISYGPTGRELF
TRBJ1-6 | TRBV9 | NA | NA | ASSAGDPNSPLH
TRBJ2-7 | TRBV4-1 | NA | NA | ASSQDQGQGEQY
TRBJ2-3 | TRBV20-1 | NA | NA | SARGARGNTDTQY
TRBJ2-5 | TRBV12-3/TRBV12-4 | TRBD2 | NA | ASSLREGVGTQY
TRBJ1-2 | TRBV11-3 | NA | NA | ANSPGDYGYT
TRBJ2-1 | TRBV12-3/TRBV12-4 | NA | NA | ASSPDYGEQF
TRBJ2-2 | TRBV7-3 | TRBD2 | NA | ASRYTGGNTGELF
TRBJ2-1 | TRBV6-2/TRBV6-3 | NA | NA | ASSYTRRGLSSYSEQF
TRBJ1-2 | TRBV7-2 | NA | NA | ASSSGPGRT
TRBJ2-5 | TRBV3-1 | TRBD2 | NA | ASSQVGLAGQETQY
TRBJ1-2 | TRBV5-1 | TRBD1 | NA | ASSLATGADGYT
TRBJ2-3 | TRBV5-1 | NA | NA | ASSSGKDFTDTQY
TRBJ2-3 | TRBV7-6 | NA | few | ASSFGNTDTQY
TRBJ2-3 | TRBV12-3/TRBV12-4 | NA | few | ASSLVRSLTDTQY
TRBJ2-7 | TRBV23-1 | NA | once | ASSPLCQEKYEQY